This TCR beta chain is from a study of vaccination and CD4 T cells after COVID-19. Germline CDR1 reads DFQATT; CDR2 reads SNEGSKA (reference sequence). The CDR3 spans 15 residues. V was pared by 5 bases and J by 0 bases, with 13 bases between. This clonotype has just a few counts. Its specificity is unknown. Scientists ran DNA taken from cultured CD4+ T cells through the Oncomine TCR Beta short-read assay for sequencing. In TCRdb, the PCR reads were re-called with MiXCR into one record per CDR3 protein. The table lists some 13,000 distinct CDR3 sequences, 30% to 35% of them singletons. Treatment of the sample: roughly ten-day PBMC culture with coronavirus spike peptide pools or control peptides (ViraFEST assay). Researchers reported culturing 2 million or so PBMCs per well with approximately 9.1 IU/ml IL-2 and 8 to 10 ug/ml peptide pools.

Sequenced sample: CD4+ T cells from blood, cultured in vitro. This clonotype was sampled from a human donor who had recovered from COVID-19. This sequence joins TRBV20-1 and TRBJ2-2; D gene unclear. The CDR3 here is CSALASGTNTGELFF. The CDR3 region has the DNA TGCAGTGCTCTGGCCTCGGGTACGAACACCGGGGAGCTGTTTTTT.